These 16 T cell receptor beta chains were all obtained from the same sample, sequenced in a study of beta chain features in type 1 diabetes. What was sequenced were expressed TCRB transcripts, since all of the isolated RNA had been reverse transcribed. Here immunoSEQ multiplex PCR was the method, and the copy in TCRdb shows in-frame clones only, minus some. The sample lists some 270,000 clones, roughly 13% occurring once. The specimen sequenced was naive CD4+ T cells from blood. Receptors were obtained from a woman between 40 and 50 years old in good health.

The J gene is TRBJ1-4, the V gene TRBV27; possibly TRBD1 for D (6 bases). Germline CDR1 reads MNHEY; CDR2 reads SMNVEV (reference sequence). The germline V and J ends were trimmed by 2 bases and 7 bases, with 14 bases remaining between them. The CDR3 runs to 15 residues. Here the CDR3 reads CASSLIQGLGEKLFF. CDR3 DNA sequence: TGTGCCAGCAGTTTAATCCAGGGGCTGGGTGAAAAACTGTTTTTT.

This chain joins TRBV5-1 and TRBJ2-7; a possible D gene is TRBD1 (6 bases). Germline V lookup: CDR1 SGHRS, CDR2 YFSETQ. CDR3 length equals 17 residues. Trimming cost V 0 bases and J 0 bases, with 16 bases left between them. CDR3 sequence reads: CASSLVFQGTLSYEQYF. In DNA form, the CDR3 reads TGCGCCAGCAGCTTGGTATTCCAGGGGACCCTCTCCTACGAGCAGTACTTC.

The chain employs TRBV6-5 and TRBJ2-7; 9 bases agree with TRBD1. CDR3 size: 14 residues. V lost 6 bases and J lost 2; bases outside the gene matches: 5. Germline values: CDR1 MNHEY, CDR2 SVGAGI. The CDR3 DNA reads as TGTGCCAGCAGGCCGGGACAGGGTGCCTACGAGCAGTACTTC. It is translated as CASRPGQGAYEQYF.

The chain joins TRBV5-6 to TRBJ2-5, with 12 bases aligning to TRBD2. CDR3 length equals 15 residues. V lost 5 bases to trimming and J lost 5 bases; unmatched junction nucleotides: 7. Germline CDR1 SGHDT, CDR2 YYEEEE. In nucleotides, the CDR3 is TGTGCCAGCAGAGGCGCCGGGACTAGCGGGGAGACCCAGTACTTC. This gives the protein CASRGAGTSGETQYF.

The CDR3, as DNA: TGTGCCACCAACGTCCGGGGTGCGGGCACAGATACGCAGTATTTT. It translates to CATNVRGAGTDTQYF. This chain joins TRBV7-2 and TRBJ2-3, with D perhaps TRBD2 (5 bases). CDR1 SGHTA and CDR2 FQGNSA come from the germline V gene. Trimming took off 10 bases at V and 1 base at J, with 18 bases between the two ends. This CDR3 is 15 amino acids long.

In its sample, this clone was seen a few times. The CDR3 bases are TGTGCCAGCAGCCCGCGTCCCGGGACTAGCGGGGGGTTGGAGACCCAGTACTTC. It specifies CASSPRPGTSGGLETQYF. This chain uses TRBV7-2 with TRBJ2-5; 15 nucleotides line up with TRBD2. Germline V gene lookup returns CDR1 SGHTA and CDR2 FQGNSA. This CDR3 has 18 amino acids. V shed 5 bases, J shed 5 bases, and the junction held 12 bases outside the gene matches.

This rearrangement joins TRBV4-2 to TRBJ2-1; possible D gene TRBD2, 5 bases. CDR1 is LGHNA and CDR2 is YNFKEQ in the germline V gene. The V and J ends lost 1 base and 4 bases respectively, with 5 bases between them. This CDR3 has 13 amino acids. Written as DNA, the CDR3 is TGTGCCAGCAGCCAAGGACTATACAATGAGCAGTTCTTC. Translating it yields CASSQGLYNEQFF.

This clone has a handful of counts. This chain uses TRBV14 with TRBJ2-3; 9 bases are shared with TRBD2. This CDR3 contains 17 residues. Germline V CDR1 and CDR2: SGHDN, FVKESK. Trimming removed 1 base from V and 0 bases from J; junction bases left unmatched: 5. The CDR3 reads CASSQAGLAGSTDTQYF. As DNA, the CDR3 is TGTGCCAGCAGCCAAGCGGGTCTAGCGGGGAGCACAGATACGCAGTATTTT.

The CDR3 nucleotides are TGTGCCAGCAGCCGTCCCGGGACAGGGAGAAACACCATATATTTT. This sequence encodes CASSRPGTGRNTIYF. The chain carries TRBV5-6 and TRBJ1-3; TRBD1 aligns across 9 bases. The CDR3 length is 15 residues. V lost 4 bases and J lost 5; bases outside the gene matches: 7. CDR1 is SGHDT, CDR2 YYEEEE, per germline.

The rearrangement joins TRBV6-6 to TRBJ2-1, with TRBD2 identical over 9 bases. CDR3 length: 14 amino acids. Germline V gene lookup returns CDR1 MNHNY and CDR2 SVGAGI (reference sequence). V shed 11 bases and J 0 bases; nucleotides not matched to a gene: 5. The CDR3 DNA sequence: TGTGCCGGAAAGCGGGGGGCCTCCTACAATGAGCAGTTCTTC. This encodes CAGKRGASYNEQFF.

There are a few counts of this clone. This chain joins TRBV28 and TRBJ1-2; no firm D call. The CDR3 sequence is 16 residues long. V was clipped by 5 bases and J by 2 bases, with 18 bases between them. Germline V gene lookup returns CDR1 MDHEN and CDR2 SYDVKM. CDR3 bases: TGTGCCAGCAGTGACCCGGGGAAAGGTGTGAACTATGGCTACACCTTC. It is translated as CASSDPGKGVNYGYTF.

The chain combines TRBV9 with TRBJ2-5, with TRBD2 matching 9 bases. J gave up 1 base and V 0 bases, and 7 bases lay outside the gene matches. Germline CDR1 SGDLS, CDR2 YYNGEE. The CDR3 spans 17 residues. This CDR3 is CASSVDPAGGLQETQYF. The CDR3 DNA follows: TGTGCCAGCAGCGTAGATCCCGCGGGGGGGCTCCAAGAGACCCAGTACTTC.

Written as DNA, the CDR3 is TGTGCCAGACACCGGGACAGGGTCGCTGAAGCTTTCTTT. It yields the protein CARHRDRVAEAFF. The rearrangement links TRBV19 to TRBJ1-1; 9 bases align to TRBD1. The ends lost 9 bases at V and 6 bases at J; junction bases unmatched: 8. The CDR3 has 13 amino acids. The germline V gene encodes CDR1 LNHDA and CDR2 SQIVND (reference sequence).

The rearrangement joins TRBV10-2 to TRBJ2-3; 16 nucleotides align to TRBD2. The CDR3 extends over 19 amino acids. V dropped 7 bases and J dropped 5; count of bases not matched to a gene: 15. Germline V gives CDR1 WSHSY, CDR2 SAAADI. This CDR3 is CASKKIDGTSGGAVDTQYF. CDR3 coding DNA: TGCGCCAGCAAGAAGATAGACGGGACTAGCGGGGGGGCCGTAGATACGCAGTATTTT.

The rearrangement uses TRBV5-1 and TRBJ1-2, with D hard to call. With 0 bases removed from V and 4 bases from J, the gap between germline ends came to 7 bases. The germline CDR1 and CDR2 sequences are SGHRS and YFSETQ. This CDR3 is 13 amino acids long. Here the CDR3 reads CASSLAGGYGYTF. The CDR3 nucleotides are TGCGCCAGCAGCTTGGCCGGTGGCTATGGCTACACCTTC.

This clone was detected a few times. This chain uses TRBV5-1 with TRBJ1-6, with D unclear. Per germline, CDR1 SGHRS and CDR2 YFSETQ. The length of the CDR3 is 16 residues. V lost 1 base and J 0 bases, leaving 8 bases between the germline ends. The CDR3 region is CASSLLMSSYNSPLHF. The DNA for the CDR3 is TGCGCCAGCAGCTTGCTTATGAGCTCCTATAATTCACCCCTCCACTTT.